The source of this TCR beta chain is a study of CD8 T cells in Susac syndrome. After extraction with the RNeasy kit, about 0.5 to 1 ug of the RNA was reverse transcribed using random hexamers. The amplification used immunoSEQ multiplex PCR on TCR beta CDR3; it spanned 54 Vbeta and 13 Jbeta. TCRdb fed the immunoSEQ multiplex PCR reads into MiXCR, producing one record per CDR3 protein. Of approximately 80,000 distinct CDR3 sequences in the sample, roughly 90% were seen once. Sequencing of TCR beta covered CD8+ and CD4+ T cells obtained from blood. The multiple sclerosis controls were treatment-naive patients with relapsing-remitting disease that was stable or active. Material: CD8+ T cells from PBMCs. This clonotype was sampled from a human donor with multiple sclerosis.

This CDR3 is CASSYSMKDTIPYYEQYF. The CDR3 bases are TGTGCCAGCAGTTACTCGATGAAGGACACCATCCCTTACTACGAGCAGTACTTC. V and J are TRBV6-5 and TRBJ2-7; D is perhaps TRBD1 (5 bases). The CDR3 has 18 amino acids. In germline, CDR1 is MNHEY, CDR2 SVGAGI. The V gene lost 0 bases and the J gene lost 3 bases, with 21 bases spanning the gap.